Listed below are T cell receptor beta chains from one sample, sequenced in a study of stem cell transplantation in POMP-related autoinflammatory disease. Data came from immunoSEQ multiplex PCR; TCRdb stores just in-frame clones and leaves some out. The data hold some 65,000 clones, with under 95% observed a single time. The material was CD4+ T cells from PBMCs, obtained after stem cell transplantation. These receptors were obtained from a human patient with POMP-related autoinflammation and immune dysregulation (PRAID). The T cells may partly be graft donor cells. The CDR3 runs from the conserved cysteine through the conserved F or W. D genes are given only for firm matches. Clone size is not always given. Where it is, it says once, few, many or a class for expanded clones.

cdr3_nt cdr3_aa j_call clone_size d_call v_call
TGCAGCGTTGATTACCAAAACACCGGGGAGCTGTTTTTT CSVDYQNTGELFF TRBJ2-2 NA NA TRBV29-1
TGCGCCAGCAGCTTGGACGGACAGGGATATGAAAAACTGTTTTTT CASSLDGQGYEKLFF TRBJ1-4 NA TRBD1 TRBV5-1
TGTGCCAGTAGTATTTCCCTTAATCAGCCCCAGCATTTT CASSISLNQPQHF TRBJ1-5 NA NA TRBV19
TGTGCCACCAGCAAACACAGGGGGCGAATAGGGAACACCATATATTTT CATSKHRGRIGNTIYF TRBJ1-3 NA TRBD1 TRBV15
TGTGCCAGCTCACCACGGGACACCTACACCGGGGAGCTGTTTTTT CASSPRDTYTGELFF TRBJ2-2 NA NA TRBV18
TGTGCCAGCAGCCCATGGGGGGCCAGCAATCAGCCCCAGCATTTT CASSPWGASNQPQHF TRBJ1-5 NA NA TRBV28
TGTGCCAGCAGCCTCCGGGACAGGGGGGTTTCCCGCTTCGCCGGGGAGCTGTTTTTT CASSLRDRGVSRFAGELFF TRBJ2-2 NA TRBD1 TRBV5-4
TGTGCCAGCAGCTCCAGGGACAGGGTGAACACTGAAGCTTTCTTT CASSSRDRVNTEAFF TRBJ1-1 NA TRBD1 TRBV5-6
TGCGCCAGCGTACAGCCCTCGCGGGGACAGAGGAATTCACCCCTCCACTTT CASVQPSRGQRNSPLHF TRBJ1-6 once TRBD1 TRBV23-1
TGTGCCAGCAGCTCGGGACTAGCGGGGAACACCGGGGAGCTGTTTTTT CASSSGLAGNTGELFF TRBJ2-2 NA TRBD2 TRBV7-8
TGTGCCAGCAGCTTGGGGACAGCGTCTGAAGCTTTCTTT CASSLGTASEAFF TRBJ1-1 few NA TRBV5-4
TGTGCCAGCAGCCCTACCTCCGGGAGGCAGTACTTC CASSPTSGRQYF TRBJ2-5 NA TRBD2 TRBV12-3/TRBV12-4
TGTGCCGTCCGGGACCTCGGGGGGACCCAGTACTTC CAVRDLGGTQYF TRBJ2-5 NA NA TRBV10-3
TGTGCCAGTAGCATCCGGGTCAGCTACGAGCAGTACTTC CASSIRVSYEQYF TRBJ2-7 NA NA TRBV19
TGTGCCAGCAGTTTGGTTGGGCAGGGGGTGTACGAGCAGTACTTC CASSLVGQGVYEQYF TRBJ2-7 NA TRBD1 TRBV28
TGTGCCAGCAGTGAATCGGGGACAGGGGTTGGCTACACCTTC CASSESGTGVGYTF TRBJ1-2 NA TRBD1 TRBV6-1
TGCGCCAGCAGCCAGGAGAAAAAACTGTTTTTT CASSQEKKLFF TRBJ1-4 NA NA TRBV4-1
TGCGCCAGCAGTTACACACTAGCGGGGCACTCCTACGAGCAGTACTTC CASSYTLAGHSYEQYF TRBJ2-7 once TRBD2 TRBV5-1
TGTGCCAGCTCACCGGGCAGAACTAACTATGGCTACACCTTC CASSPGRTNYGYTF TRBJ1-2 NA NA TRBV18
TGTGCCAGCAAAGGGGTGCACTATGGCTACACCTTC CASKGVHYGYTF TRBJ1-2 once NA TRBV12-3/TRBV12-4
TGTGCCAGCAGCCGCGGGACTAGCAGTTACAATGAGCAGTTCTTC CASSRGTSSYNEQFF TRBJ2-1 NA TRBD2 TRBV14
TGTGCCATCAGTCAGCAGAGCCTGGAGGAGACCCAGTACTTC CAISQQSLEETQYF TRBJ2-5 once NA TRBV10-3
TGTGCCAGCGCGAGGGACAGGGGTCCACATTTT CASARDRGPHF TRBJ1-3 NA TRBD1 TRBV7-9
TGTGCCAGCAGCTTAGGTGGGACTTCCTACGAGCAGTACTTC CASSLGGTSYEQYF TRBJ2-7 NA NA TRBV7-9
TGTGCCAGCGGAGGGATCGGGGATACGCAGTATTTT CASGGIGDTQYF TRBJ2-3 NA NA TRBV2
TGCGCCAGCAGCCCCTGGACAGGGGGCAATTCACCCCTCCACTTT CASSPWTGGNSPLHF TRBJ1-6 NA TRBD1 TRBV5-1
TGTGCCACCAGCAGAGAGGGGACAGGGGCGTACGAGCAGTACTTC CATSREGTGAYEQYF TRBJ2-7 NA TRBD1 TRBV15
TGTGCCAGCAGCACCTCGGGACGGATCTACGAGCAGTACTTC CASSTSGRIYEQYF TRBJ2-7 NA NA TRBV6-5
TGTGCCAGCAGCTCGACTAGCGGGTCCTCCTACAATGAGCAGTTCTTC CASSSTSGSSYNEQFF TRBJ2-1 NA TRBD2 TRBV5-6
TGTGCCAGCAGCTTAGGCGGCTTGAACTATGGCTACACCTTC CASSLGGLNYGYTF TRBJ1-2 NA NA TRBV7-9
TGTGCCAGCAGTTACCCACAGGGGGCTAATGAAAAACTGTTTTTT CASSYPQGANEKLFF TRBJ1-4 once TRBD1 TRBV6-5
TGCGCCAGCAGCCCAGATAGGGAGTACAACTATGGCTACACCTTC CASSPDREYNYGYTF TRBJ1-2 NA NA TRBV5-1
TGTGCCAGCAGTTACCGGCAGAGCACTGAAGCTTTCTTT CASSYRQSTEAFF TRBJ1-1 NA NA TRBV6-5
TGTGCCAGCAGGGTGGACAGGTACAATGAGCAGTTCTTC CASRVDRYNEQFF TRBJ2-1 NA TRBD1 TRBV5-8
TGTGCCAGCTCATTTTTTGTGAGGGAAATGAACACTGAAGCTTTCTTT CASSFFVREMNTEAFF TRBJ1-1 NA NA TRBV18
TGTGCCAGCAGCCCGACGGGAGTAGGATACAATGAGCAGTTCTTC CASSPTGVGYNEQFF TRBJ2-1 NA NA TRBV9
TGCAGCGTACGGGGACTAGCGGGTATAGTTAGCACAGATACGCAGTATTTT CSVRGLAGIVSTDTQYF TRBJ2-3 NA TRBD2 TRBV29-1
TGTGCCAGCGGGACATTGAACACCGGGGAGCTGTTTTTT CASGTLNTGELFF TRBJ2-2 NA NA TRBV9
TGCGCCAGCAGCTTGGGCAGGGAGTCGGGCACAGATACGCAGTATTTT CASSLGRESGTDTQYF TRBJ2-3 NA NA TRBV5-1
TGTGCCAGCAGCTTAGCGCCAGTCACCGAGACCCAGTACTTC CASSLAPVTETQYF TRBJ2-5 NA NA TRBV11-1
TGTGCCAGCTCACCCGGGACAGGGGACTACGAGCAGTACTTC CASSPGTGDYEQYF TRBJ2-7 once TRBD1 TRBV18